This T cell receptor (beta chain) appears in the sequencing data of a study of blood T cell repertoires in COVID-19. This CDR3 is built from 14 residues. V shed 6 bases, J shed 10 bases, and the junction held 14 bases outside the gene matches. Germline values: CDR1 GTSNPN, CDR2 SVGIG (reference sequence). Sequenced by immunoSEQ multiplex PCR; TCRdb stores in-frame clones only, minus some. The table shows around 140,000 clones, with 65% to 85% occurring only once. The chain carries TRBV30 and TRBJ1-4, with 7 bases identical to TRBD1. Sequencing input: peripheral blood. The receptor comes from a woman over 75 with acute or convalescent COVID-19. For the CDR3, the DNA is TGTGCCTGTACTAGGACAGGTGGGGCCGGAAAACTGTTTTTT. Protein product: CACTRTGGAGKLFF.